This TCR beta chain was identified in a study of tumor-infiltrating lymphocytes in primary liver carcinoma. Study overall: Surgery removed the patients' primary liver carcinoma. Ranging in age from 30 to 69 years, the patients were men and women.

V was trimmed by 5 bases and J by 0 bases, leaving 28 bases between them. This CDR3 spans 21 amino acids. The germline CDR1 and CDR2 sequences are SGHAT and FQNNGV. Total RNA (around 510 ng) served as template for TCR beta cDNA synthesis primed by a constant-region primer. ARM-PCR, slightly modified, supplied the TCR beta libraries through three nested multiplex PCR rounds. The first two PCR rounds used TRBV1-TRBV30 forward primers with a C-beta reverse primer, nine to eleven cycles each. TCRdb passed the multiplex PCR reads through MiXCR, listing each CDR3 protein once. The table has about 330,000 distinct CDR3 sequences, less than 70% seen once. This clonotype was detected once. As yet, its antigen is unknown. The authors took blood RNA from unsorted whole blood and also extracted germline DNA. Broader study findings: Tumor-blood pairs (like tumor-adjacent pairs) overlapped less than tumor region pairs did. Blood trailed tumors significantly in top-250-clone fraction (p = 0.039).

The receptor was isolated from a man aged 40-49 years with primary liver carcinoma and hepatitis B virus infection. The chain links TRBV11-2 to TRBJ2-2, with D tentatively TRBD1 or TRBD2 (5 bases each). Sample: peripheral blood. The CDR3 coding sequence is TGTGCCAGCAGCATTCTGGGGGAGTTGGCATTTGTGGCTGCGAACACCGGGGAGCTGTTTTTT. Protein product: CASSILGELAFVAANTGELFF.